This entry features one T cell receptor (beta chain) sequence. No antigen is known for it. The entry originates in a study of OX40 agonist ivuxolimab in advanced cancers. Turning to the study itself: Of mixed ages from about 20 to 85 and averaging around 60 years, the group was about 86% male.

Sequencing used immunoSEQ multiplex PCR; TCRdb keeps in-frame clones, though not all of them. Altogether 55,000 to 60,000 clones are present, around 81% being singletons, with the ten largest covering over 2.5%. Individuals having autoimmune disease history or systemic immunosuppression were not enrolled. Study-wide results and caveats: The study found that CD8+ T cells averaged more expanded clones than CD4+. The 0.1-3.0 mg/kg partial responders had among the lowest clonal expansion.

CDR1 LNHDA and CDR2 SQIVND come from the germline V gene (reference sequence). Trimming pared 4 bases from V and 7 bases from J, leaving 17 bases between. The CDR3 runs 15 residues. V gene TRBV19 combines with J gene TRBJ2-4, with D unclear. This sample comprised CD4+ or CD8+ T cells sorted from blood, obtained in a trial of the OX40 agonist ivuxolimab. This receptor was obtained from an adult with an advanced solid tumor such as melanoma, head and neck, liver or kidney cancer. The CDR3 DNA sequence: TGTGCCAGTAGTACGGGCCCTACCCAAGGCAACATTCAGTACTTC. Its protein product is CASSTGPTQGNIQYF.